The 32 T cell receptor beta chains below all came from one sample that was sequenced in a study of blood T cell repertoires in COVID-19. Profiled with immunoSEQ multiplex PCR; TCRdb holds only in-frame clones, not every one. The profile shows 45,000 to 50,000 clones, 86% of them singletons. Sequenced sample: peripheral blood. These TCRs come from a human donor in a cohort sampled during active COVID-19.

This chain's CDR3 is CATSDPDSGETQYF. The CDR3, as DNA: TGTGCCACCAGTGACCCCGACAGTGGGGAGACCCAGTACTTC. The chain joins TRBV24-1 to TRBJ2-5; maybe TRBD1 (5 bases). Looked up from germline, CDR1 is KGHDR and CDR2 is SFDVKD. This CDR3 is built from 14 residues. V lost 4 bases to trimming and J lost 5 bases, with 13 bases between them.

The CDR3 DNA reads TGTGCCACCAGCAGAGATTCAGGGACAGGGGATGGTACGAAGACCCAGTACTTC. Translating gives CATSRDSGTGDGTKTQYF. The chain joins TRBV15 to TRBJ2-5, with 10 nucleotides matching TRBD1. Trimming took 0 bases from V and 6 from J; bases not matched to a gene: 13. This CDR3 has 18 residues. CDR1 and CDR2 (germline): LNHNV, YYDKDF (reference sequence).

The gene calls are TRBV4-2 and TRBJ2-7; 9 nucleotides match TRBD2. This CDR3 has 14 amino acids. Germline CDR1 is LGHNA and CDR2 is YNFKEQ. With 1 base clipped from V and 6 bases from J, the junction kept 4 bases outside the gene matches. The CDR3 is CASSQVRGGFEQYF. The CDR3 DNA sequence: TGTGCCAGCAGCCAAGTGCGGGGGGGTTTCGAGCAGTACTTC.

This chain joins TRBV27 and TRBJ1-1, with D uncertain. Germline V lookup: CDR1 MNHEY, CDR2 SMNVEV (reference sequence). The CDR3 loop spans 13 amino acids. Trimming shortened V by 8 bases and J by 0 bases, and 10 bases separated the two germline ends. CDR3 in amino acids: CASRPVLNTEAFF. The DNA of the CDR3 is TGTGCCAGCCGCCCAGTCCTGAACACTGAAGCTTTCTTT.

This chain connects TRBV7-9 to TRBJ2-3; tentative D call: TRBD2 (5 bases). This CDR3 is 13 amino acids long. Germline V gene lookup returns CDR1 SEHNR and CDR2 FQNEAQ (reference sequence). Trimming took 2 bases from V and 4 from J, leaving 7 bases between them. DNA for the CDR3: TGTGCCAGCAGCTTAACTAGTTCAGATACGCAGTATTTT. This sequence encodes CASSLTSSDTQYF.

This chain connects TRBV5-1 to TRBJ1-3; D not certain. The germline CDR1 and CDR2 sequences are SGHRS and YFSETQ. V was cut by 2 bases and J by 8 bases, with 17 bases left in between. The CDR3 is made up of 15 amino acids. The CDR3 loop reads CASSFLTPSQDTIYF. DNA of the CDR3: TGCGCCAGCAGCTTCTTAACACCTTCTCAGGACACCATATATTTT.

This sequence joins TRBV5-1 and TRBJ2-5; D is possibly TRBD1 (5 bases). V dropped 6 bases and J dropped 0 bases, with 9 bases sitting between them. Germline assignment: CDR1 SGHRS and CDR2 YFSETQ. The CDR3 runs to 13 residues. CDR3 protein: CASIPTDQETQYF. As DNA, the CDR3 is TGCGCCAGCATCCCGACAGACCAAGAGACCCAGTACTTC.

This chain uses TRBV7-2 with TRBJ2-3, with a tentative D call TRBD2 (6 bases). Germline CDR1 reads SGHTA; CDR2 reads FQGNSA. The length of the CDR3 is 14 residues. V shed 1 base and J shed 2 bases, with 7 bases lying between them. CDR3 DNA: TGTGCCAGCAGCTTAGAACTAGCCACAGATACGCAGTATTTT. Protein: CASSLELATDTQYF.

In its sample, this clone was seen once. The chain has TRBV7-9 and TRBJ2-3; D gene ambiguous. Germline assignment: CDR1 SEHNR and CDR2 FQNEAQ (reference sequence). CDR3 length: 15 residues. V was cut by 4 bases and J by 4 bases, with 15 bases left in between. CDR3 region: CASSSRPGYSDTQYF. CDR3 bases: TGTGCCAGCAGCTCGAGGCCGGGTTACTCAGATACGCAGTATTTT. The entire variable domain, with the rest obtained from reference TRBV7-9 and TRBJ2-3, is as follows: DTGVSQNPRHKITKRGQNVTFRCDPISEHNRLYWYRQTLGQGPEFLTYFQNEAQLEKSRLLSDRFSAERPKGSFSTLEIQRTEQGDSAMYLCASSSRPGYSDTQYFGPGTRLTVL.

The V gene is TRBV5-1, the J gene TRBJ1-1; tentatively, D is TRBD1 (6 bases). The CDR3 is 13 residues long. Germline V CDR1 and CDR2: SGHRS, YFSETQ. V was shortened by 0 bases and J by 4 bases, with 7 bases between the two germline ends. CDR3 in DNA: TGCGCCAGCAGCTTGGCAGGGGCCACTGAAGCTTTCTTT. Translation: CASSLAGATEAFF. The complete variable domain, with remaining parts taken from reference TRBV5-1 and TRBJ1-1, reads KAGVTQTPRYLIKTRGQQVTLSCSPISGHRSVSWYQQTPGQGLQFLFEYFSETQRNKGNFPGRFSGRQFSNSRSEMNVSTLELGDSALYLCASSLAGATEAFFGQGTRLTVV.

This chain uses TRBV29-1 with TRBJ2-5, with TRBD2 matching over 8 bases. Per the germline V gene, CDR1 is SQVTM and CDR2 is ANQGSEA. V lost 6 bases to trimming and J lost 4 bases; unmatched junction nucleotides: 4. The CDR3 spans 12 residues. CDR3 in amino acids: CSVGGATETQYF. CDR3 sequence (DNA): TGCAGCGTCGGGGGGGCCACAGAGACCCAGTACTTC.

The V gene is TRBV5-4, the J gene TRBJ2-3; the D gene is possibly TRBD2 (6 bases). Germline CDR1 SGHNT, CDR2 YYREEE (reference sequence). The CDR3 runs to 15 residues. Trimming shortened V by 3 bases and J by 11 bases, and 22 bases separated the two germline ends. The CDR3 bases are TGTGCCAGCAGCTACTTAACTAGCACCCAAGGCTTGCAGTATTTT. This translates into CASSYLTSTQGLQYF.

The chain links TRBV18 to TRBJ1-4; no reliable D call. Trimming removed 1 base at V and 4 bases at J, with 7 bases between. The CDR3 extends over 14 amino acids. From germline, CDR1 is KGHSH and CDR2 LQKENI. Here the CDR3 reads CASSPQNGNEKLFF. DNA of the CDR3: TGTGCCAGCTCACCACAGAACGGTAATGAAAAACTGTTTTTT.

The chain links TRBV2 to TRBJ2-7, with 7 bases fitting TRBD1. From germline, CDR1 is SNHLY and CDR2 FYNNEI. The CDR3 consists of 13 residues. V lost 8 bases, J lost 2 bases, and 6 bases stayed unmatched. CDR3 amino acids: CASPGQAPYEQYF. CDR3 in DNA: TGTGCCAGCCCCGGACAGGCCCCCTACGAGCAGTACTTC.

This clone was recorded once. The chain combines TRBV12-3 or TRBV12-4 with TRBJ1-4; TRBD1 matches 7 bases. The CDR3 is 13 amino acids. With V trimmed by 5 bases and J by 8 bases, 5 bases remained unmatched. The CDR3 is CASSRGTAEKLFF. The CDR3 region has the DNA TGTGCCAGCAGTCGCGGGACAGCAGAAAAACTGTTTTTT.

This clone is medium-sized. The chain couples TRBV7-6 to TRBJ1-4, with D perhaps TRBD1 (6 bases). The CDR3 runs 15 residues. Trimming took off 5 bases at V and 6 bases at J, with 16 bases between the two ends. Per germline, CDR1 SGHVS and CDR2 FNYEAQ. CDR3 region: CASSHTGSGDEKLFF. DNA for the CDR3: TGTGCCAGCAGCCATACAGGGTCTGGCGATGAAAAACTGTTTTTT.

CDR3 residues: CASSPTPSNQPQHF. CDR3 nucleotide sequence: TGTGCCAGCTCCCCCACACCGAGCAATCAGCCCCAGCATTTT. V usage is TRBV18 and J usage is TRBJ1-5; D unclear. The V and J ends lost 6 bases and 1 base respectively, with 10 bases between them. Germline V CDR1 and CDR2: KGHSH, LQKENI. The CDR3 has 14 amino acids.

The J gene is TRBJ2-1, the V gene TRBV13; 9 bases are shared with TRBD2. The CDR3 covers 16 residues. Germline V CDR1 and CDR2: PRHDT, FYEKMQ (reference sequence). V lost 5 bases, J lost 9 bases, and 14 bases stayed unmatched. As DNA, the CDR3 is TGTGCCAGCAGCCCCCCGGGCGGGGGGGCCGATGTTGAGCAGTTCTTC. This translates into CASSPPGGGADVEQFF.

This chain uses TRBV9 with TRBJ2-3, with 9 bases that match TRBD2. Trimming at V came to 3 bases and at J to 8 bases, leaving 1 base not matched to a gene. The CDR3 covers 12 residues. In germline, CDR1 is SGDLS, CDR2 YYNGEE. The CDR3 loop reads CASSATSGTQYF. DNA of the CDR3: TGTGCCAGCAGCGCGACTAGCGGTACGCAGTATTTT.

V usage is TRBV27 and J usage is TRBJ2-3; possible D gene TRBD2, 6 bases. This CDR3 spans 13 amino acids. Germline CDR1 reads MNHEY; CDR2 reads SMNVEV (reference sequence). The ends were cut back, 6 bases at V and 5 bases at J, with 12 bases in the middle. This CDR3 reads CASSGGGGDTQYF. The DNA for the CDR3 is TGTGCCAGCAGCGGGGGTGGGGGAGATACGCAGTATTTT.

The CDR3 is CASSQGGRGEKETQYF. The CDR3 nucleotides read TGTGCCAGCAGCCAGGGGGGTCGCGGGGAAAAAGAGACCCAGTACTTC. This rearrangement joins TRBV5-4 to TRBJ2-5, with a possible D match to TRBD1 (7 bases). Trimming left V 4 bases short and J 3 bases short, with 19 bases between. The CDR3 extends over 16 amino acids. Germline V lookup: CDR1 SGHNT, CDR2 YYREEE (reference sequence).

The chain has TRBV9 and TRBJ2-2; D remains unclear. Deletions cut 0 bases from V and 5 bases from J, with 8 bases between. Germline CDR1 SGDLS, CDR2 YYNGEE. CDR3 length: 14 amino acids. The CDR3 loop reads CASSVVTATGELFF. For the CDR3, the DNA is TGTGCCAGCAGCGTAGTCACAGCTACCGGGGAGCTGTTTTTT.

This clone was counted a single time. V and J are TRBV7-3 and TRBJ1-2, with D perhaps TRBD1 (6 bases). The CDR3 sequence is 13 residues long. V dropped 5 bases and J dropped 8 bases, with 15 bases sitting between them. CDR1 is SGHTA and CDR2 is FQGTGA in the germline V gene. DNA for the CDR3: TGTGCCAGCAGCCTGACACTACAGGGAGGCTACACCTTC. Translating gives CASSLTLQGGYTF. The full variable domain, its missing parts supplied by reference TRBV7-3 and TRBJ1-2, is GAGVSQTPSNKVTEKGKYVELRCDPISGHTALYWYRQSLGQGPEFLIYFQGTGAADDSGLPNDRFFAVRPEGSVSTLKIQRTERGDSAVYLCASSLTLQGGYTFGSGTRLTVV.

The J gene is TRBJ2-6, the V gene TRBV9; 8 bases line up with TRBD1. V was clipped by 1 base and J by 2 bases; unmatched bases: 8. CDR3 size: 18 residues. The germline gives CDR1 SGDLS, CDR2 YYNGEE. CDR3 DNA sequence: TGTGCCAGCAGCGTATGGGACAGGAGACCCACTGGGGCCAACGTCCTGACTTTC. The encoded protein is CASSVWDRRPTGANVLTF.

The chain is built from TRBV5-8 and TRBJ1-5; TRBD1 agrees at 7 bases. In germline, CDR1 is SGHTS, CDR2 YDEGEE. The CDR3 runs to 15 residues. Trimming removed 4 bases from V and 5 bases from J; junction bases left unmatched: 9. CDR3 bases: TGTGCCAGCAGCCAACAGGGGTTGTATGATCAGCCCCAGCATTTT. This gives the protein CASSQQGLYDQPQHF.

In its sample, this clone was seen a few times. The gene calls are TRBV10-3 and TRBJ2-1; the match to TRBD2 covers 7 bases. Germline V CDR1 and CDR2: ENHRY, SYGVKD. The V and J ends lost 2 bases and 7 bases, in that order; junction bases with no gene match: 11. This CDR3 is built from 16 residues. Here the CDR3 DNA reads TGTGCCATCAGTGAGCCTTCGTACGGGGGGAAGAATGAGCAGTTCTTC. Protein sequence: CAISEPSYGGKNEQFF.

This clone was found a few times. The chain carries TRBV28 and TRBJ2-2; no reliable D call. This CDR3 comprises 14 residues. Trimming shortened V by 6 bases and J by 7 bases, and 15 bases separated the two germline ends. Germline CDR1 MDHEN, CDR2 SYDVKM. Written as DNA, the CDR3 is TGTGCCAGCAGCTTACCCAGCGTATACGGGGAGCTGTTTTTT. Encoded protein: CASSLPSVYGELFF. The full variable domain, in which reference TRBV28 and TRBJ2-2 provide the parts outside the CDR3, is DVKVTQSSRYLVKRTGEKVFLECVQDMDHENMFWYRQDPGLGLRLIYFSYDVKMKEKGDIPEGYSVSREKKERFSLILESASTNQTSMYLCASSLPSVYGELFFGEGSRLTVL.

This clone came up a few times. The chain joins TRBV6-5 to TRBJ2-2, with 10 bases aligning to TRBD2. Trimming cost V 6 bases and J 8 bases; bases outside gene matches: 6. This CDR3 has 14 residues. The germline V gene encodes CDR1 MNHEY and CDR2 SVGAGI. In DNA form, the CDR3 reads TGTGCCAGCAGGTCAAGCGGGGGGGTTGGGGAGCTGTTTTTT. Amino acids: CASRSSGGVGELFF.

V and J are TRBV5-1 and TRBJ1-6; 7 bases are shared with TRBD1. Trimming removed 4 bases from V and 6 bases from J; junction bases left unmatched: 4. The CDR3 runs to 14 residues. CDR1 is SGHRS, CDR2 YFSETQ, per germline. The CDR3 DNA sequence: TGCGCCAGCAGCAGACAGGGACTTAATTCACCCCTCCACTTT. Translation: CASSRQGLNSPLHF.

The genes are TRBV10-3 and TRBJ2-3, with D possibly TRBD2 on 6 matching bases. CDR1 is ENHRY, CDR2 SYGVKD, per germline. The V end was cut by 6 bases, the J end by 0 bases, with 19 bases between. This CDR3 spans 17 amino acids. The CDR3 DNA follows: TGTGCCATCAGGGCGGGACCTAACCCTATTAGCACAGATACGCAGTATTTT. This translates into CAIRAGPNPISTDTQYF.

V usage is TRBV4-3 and J usage is TRBJ1-2; possible D gene TRBD1, 5 bases. The CDR3 is 17 amino acids. Germline lookup yields CDR1 LGHNA and CDR2 YSLEER. Trimming removed 4 bases at V and 0 bases at J, with 18 bases between. Here the CDR3 reads CASSLRPKDSANYGYTF. In nucleotides, the CDR3 is TGCGCCAGCAGCCTCCGACCCAAAGACAGCGCTAACTATGGCTACACCTTC.

The chain has TRBV7-8 and TRBJ1-2; D unresolved. The CDR3 consists of 13 residues. Germline CDR1 reads SGHVS; CDR2 reads FQNEAQ. The V end lost 2 bases, the J end lost 4 bases, and 8 bases lay between the germline ends. CDR3 in amino acids: CASSLNRGYGYTF. DNA of the CDR3: TGTGCCAGCAGCTTAAACCGGGGCTATGGCTACACCTTC.